Listed below are T cell receptor beta chains from one sample, sequenced in a study of cytomegalovirus exposure and HLA in healthy donors. Only in-frame clones appear in the TCRdb table, and some are missing; sequencing was by immunoSEQ multiplex PCR. Among about 400,000 clones listed, 86% were seen once. The source material was PBMCs. The source of these receptors is a woman between 18 and 29 years old in good health and CMV-seronegative. Each CDR3 is given with its conserved first and last residue. Each record gives: clone size, CDR3 length, D gene, V gene, J gene, CDR3 DNA, CDR3 protein. The D gene is left open where the match is weak. Some rows mark clone size as missing; the rest say once, few, many or name a class of expanded clone.

>-|15|TRBD2|TRBV5-4|TRBJ2-1
TGTGCCAGCAGCCGAAAGCGGGAGGGCCACAATGAGCAGTTCTTC
CASSRKREGHNEQFF
>-|13|-|TRBV27|TRBJ2-7
TGTGCCAGCAGCCTCCAGACAGATTACGAGCAGTACTTC
CASSLQTDYEQYF
>-|16|TRBD2|TRBV6-6|TRBJ2-1
TGTGCCAGCACCGTACTAGCGGGAGCCTCCTACAATGAGCAGTTCTTC
CASTVLAGASYNEQFF
>-|14|-|TRBV10-2|TRBJ2-1
TGCGCCAGCGGAAAGGGGCCGGCGGGAAATGAGCAGTTCTTC
CASGKGPAGNEQFF
>-|15|-|TRBV6-5|TRBJ1-6
TGTGCCAGCAGTTACTCACAGGGATTTAATTCACCCCTCCACTTT
CASSYSQGFNSPLHF
>few|15|TRBD1|TRBV6-1|TRBJ2-3
TGTGCCAGCAGTGGCACAGGGGGCGAGACAGATACGCAGTATTTT
CASSGTGGETDTQYF
>-|15|-|TRBV28|TRBJ1-4
TGTGCCAGCAGTTCAGAGCGGCTTCCTAATGAAAAACTGTTTTTT
CASSSERLPNEKLFF
>-|17|TRBD2|TRBV7-9|TRBJ2-1
TGTGCCAGCAGCCCAACCGCACTAGCGGGAGCTCGGTATGAGCAGTTCTTC
CASSPTALAGARYEQFF
>once|13|TRBD1|TRBV27|TRBJ1-2
TGTGCCAGCAGTGATACAGGGGTTAAGGGCTACACCTTC
CASSDTGVKGYTF
>-|15|-|TRBV9|TRBJ2-7
TGTGCCAGCAGCGTAGCACAGGGACCTCCCTACGAGCAGTACTTC
CASSVAQGPPYEQYF
>-|14|TRBD2|TRBV29-1|TRBJ2-1
TGCAGCGTTGGTTCTAGCGGAGCCTACAATGAGCAGTTCTTC
CSVGSSGAYNEQFF
>-|17|TRBD2|TRBV7-2|TRBJ2-7
TGTGCCAGCACCTTAACTAGCGGGAGGGACAGCTCCTACGAGCAGTACTTC
CASTLTSGRDSSYEQYF
>-|14|-|TRBV2|TRBJ2-7
TGTGCCAGCAGTCTGGACAGAACTTTTTACGAGCAGTACTTC
CASSLDRTFYEQYF
>-|16|-|TRBV28|TRBJ2-6
TGTGCCAGCAGTTTAGAGGGATGGTCTGGGGCCAACGTCCTGACTTTC
CASSLEGWSGANVLTF
>-|12|-|TRBV2|TRBJ1-5
TGTGCCAGCAGTGAAAGGACAACTGCCCAGCATTTT
CASSERTTAQHF
>-|16|TRBD1|TRBV6-1|TRBJ1-2
TGTGCCAGCAGTGAAGATACGACAGGGGGAAACTATGGCTACACCTTC
CASSEDTTGGNYGYTF
>-|16|TRBD1|TRBV7-6|TRBJ1-2
TGTGCCAGCAGCCCAGGTCCCGGGACAGGTATCTATGGCTACACCTTC
CASSPGPGTGIYGYTF
>-|15|TRBD2|TRBV9|TRBJ2-1
TGTGCCAGCAGCGTAGTGTCTGCGGGGGACAATGAGCAGTTCTTC
CASSVVSAGDNEQFF
>-|17|-|TRBV18|TRBJ1-5
TGTGCCAGCTCACCATTGCCGCAGGGGATAAGCAATCAGCCCCAGCATTTT
CASSPLPQGISNQPQHF
>-|13|-|TRBV6-1|TRBJ2-5
TGTGCCAGCAGTGAGGGGGCCTGGGCTTTTCGGTACTTC
CASSEGAWAFRYF
>-|19|TRBD1|TRBV4-1|TRBJ2-6
TGCGCCAGCAGCCAGGGACAGGGGAAACCTGTCTCTGGGGCCAACGTCCTGACTTTC
CASSQGQGKPVSGANVLTF
>-|15|TRBD1|TRBV9|TRBJ2-7
TGTGCCAGCAGCGTCGGACGGACAGGATACTACGAGCAGTACTTC
CASSVGRTGYYEQYF
>-|12|-|TRBV2|TRBJ2-7
TGTGCCAGCAGTGGGCTGACCTACGAGCAGTACTTC
CASSGLTYEQYF
>-|16|TRBD2|TRBV27|TRBJ2-7
TGTGCCAGCAGTTTCGGACTAGCGGGAGGCTACTACGAGCAGTACTTC
CASSFGLAGGYYEQYF
>-|13|-|TRBV6-5|TRBJ2-3
TGTGCCAGCAGTTTCGGAGGCACAGATACGCAGTATTTT
CASSFGGTDTQYF
>-|15|-|TRBV11-2|TRBJ1-1
TGTGCCAGCAGCTCGGCGGGGCACTCAAACACTGAAGCTTTCTTT
CASSSAGHSNTEAFF
>-|14|-|TRBV6-5|TRBJ1-3
TGTGCCAGCAGCAAAGGGGCGGCTGGAAACACCATATATTTT
CASSKGAAGNTIYF
>-|17|TRBD2|TRBV5-1|TRBJ2-3
TGCGCCAGCAGGCGGGAGGGCCTAGGTCAAAGCACAGATACGCAGTATTTT
CASRREGLGQSTDTQYF
>few|18|-|TRBV25-1|TRBJ2-2
TGTGCCAGCAGTGAATGGACAGCCCACCAGGCGAACACCGGGGAGCTGTTTTTT
CASSEWTAHQANTGELFF
>-|15|-|TRBV5-1|TRBJ1-3
TGCGCCAGCAGCTTGTATCGGGGCTCTGGAAACACCATATATTTT
CASSLYRGSGNTIYF
>-|14|-|TRBV11-2|TRBJ1-2
TGTGCCAGCAGCTTAGGGGGGGCTAACTATGGCTACACCTTC
CASSLGGANYGYTF
>-|19|TRBD2|TRBV5-1|TRBJ2-1
TGCGCCAGCAGCCTTACTAGCGGGGGGGCCCCTAGCTCCTACAATGAGCAGTTCTTC
CASSLTSGGAPSSYNEQFF
>-|16|TRBD2|TRBV9|TRBJ2-3
TGTGCCAGCAGCGTAGCTCTAGCGGGGGGCACAGATACGCAGTATTTT
CASSVALAGGTDTQYF
>-|12|-|TRBV2|TRBJ2-4
TGTGCCAGCTCGGGCGGGACAAACATTCAGTACTTC
CASSGGTNIQYF
>-|11|-|TRBV20-1|TRBJ2-5
TGCAGTGCTAGACAAGCAGAGACCCAGTACTTC
CSARQAETQYF
>-|16|-|TRBV4-1|TRBJ1-2
TGCGCCAGCAGCCAAGTAAGTACAGGAGCTAACTATGGCTACACCTTC
CASSQVSTGANYGYTF
>-|15|TRBD1|TRBV7-9|TRBJ2-2
TGTGCCAGCAGCAAACGGACAGGGGGGACCGGGGAGCTGTTTTTT
CASSKRTGGTGELFF
>-|15|-|TRBV7-6|TRBJ2-2
TGTGCCAGCAGCTTAGGGTCGGCGAACACCGGGGAGCTGTTTTTT
CASSLGSANTGELFF
>once|15|TRBD2|TRBV7-9|TRBJ2-1
TGTGCCAGCAGCCTAGCGGGGGGGATCTACAATGAGCAGTTCTTC
CASSLAGGIYNEQFF
>-|14|TRBD1|TRBV28|TRBJ2-7
TGTGCCAGCAGCCGGGACAGGGGTTTATACGAGCAGTACTTC
CASSRDRGLYEQYF
>-|16|TRBD2|TRBV29-1|TRBJ2-7
TGCAGCGTGGAGGGGAGACTAGCGGGAAAAACCTACGAGCAGTACTTC
CSVEGRLAGKTYEQYF
>-|13|-|TRBV30|TRBJ1-2
TGTGCCTGGAGTCCAGGTCCTGTGGATGGCTACACCTTC
CAWSPGPVDGYTF
>-|13|TRBD1|TRBV19|TRBJ1-3
TGTGCCAGTAGTACAGGGGGCGGAAACACCATATATTTT
CASSTGGGNTIYF
>few|13|TRBD1|TRBV7-2|TRBJ1-2
TGTGCCAGCAGCTTAAGCGGACAGGATGGCTACACCTTC
CASSLSGQDGYTF
>-|14|-|TRBV5-1|TRBJ2-4
TGCGCCAGCAGCTTGGAGCAGAGGGCAAACATTCAGTACTTC
CASSLEQRANIQYF
>-|14|-|TRBV19|TRBJ1-1
TGTGCCAGTAGTACCAGCCGGGAGAACACTGAAGCTTTCTTT
CASSTSRENTEAFF
>-|14|-|TRBV5-5|TRBJ1-6
TGTGCCAGCAGTGAACAGGGAGTCAATTCACCCCTCCACTTT
CASSEQGVNSPLHF
>-|16|TRBD1|TRBV2|TRBJ2-5
TGTGCCAGCAGTGAAGCGCTGTACAGGGGGCGAGAGACCCAGTACTTC
CASSEALYRGRETQYF
>once|13|TRBD1|TRBV6-6|TRBJ1-2
TGTGCCAGCAGCAGGGACAGAAAATATGGCTACACCTTC
CASSRDRKYGYTF
>-|14|-|TRBV9|TRBJ2-1
TGTGCCAGCAGCGCCAGATTATCCCCCCATGAGCAGTTCTTC
CASSARLSPHEQFF
>few|15|-|TRBV28|TRBJ1-2
TGTGCCAGCAGTCCCCCCAGCGGGGCGGGCTATGGCTACACCTTC
CASSPPSGAGYGYTF
>-|16|TRBD2|TRBV7-9|TRBJ2-5
TGTGCCAGCAGCCAGACATTGGCGGGGGGCCGGGAGACCCAGTACTTC
CASSQTLAGGRETQYF
>-|16|-|TRBV27|TRBJ1-5
TGTGCCAGCAGTTTATCGAGCGGGGGGCGGGGTCAGCCCCAGCATTTT
CASSLSSGGRGQPQHF
>-|16|TRBD1|TRBV28|TRBJ1-2
TGTGCCAGCAGCTCCGACAGGGGGAGTAGTAACTATGGCTACACCTTC
CASSSDRGSSNYGYTF
>-|14|-|TRBV27|TRBJ2-5
TGTGCCAGCAGGCCTCGGGGAGACCGGGACTTTCAGTACTTC
CASRPRGDRDFQYF
>few|14|TRBD2|TRBV5-1|TRBJ2-7
TGCGCCAGCAGCTTGGGCGGGGCGGGGGGCGAGCAGTACTTC
CASSLGGAGGEQYF
>-|15|TRBD1|TRBV28|TRBJ1-4
TGTGCCAGCGGGACAGGGGGCGCCGGGGGAGAAAAACTGTTTTTT
CASGTGGAGGEKLFF
>once|15|-|TRBV6-1|TRBJ1-2
TGTGCCAGCAGTCCCCCTACTAGGTCGGGCTATGGCTACACCTTC
CASSPPTRSGYGYTF
>few|13|-|TRBV2|TRBJ2-7
TGTGCCAGCACCACAGCCCCCCGGGGGATGCAGTACTTC
CASTTAPRGMQYF
>-|13|-|TRBV5-1|TRBJ2-1
TGCGCCAGCAGCTTGGTGGCCCCCAATGAGCAGTTCTTC
CASSLVAPNEQFF